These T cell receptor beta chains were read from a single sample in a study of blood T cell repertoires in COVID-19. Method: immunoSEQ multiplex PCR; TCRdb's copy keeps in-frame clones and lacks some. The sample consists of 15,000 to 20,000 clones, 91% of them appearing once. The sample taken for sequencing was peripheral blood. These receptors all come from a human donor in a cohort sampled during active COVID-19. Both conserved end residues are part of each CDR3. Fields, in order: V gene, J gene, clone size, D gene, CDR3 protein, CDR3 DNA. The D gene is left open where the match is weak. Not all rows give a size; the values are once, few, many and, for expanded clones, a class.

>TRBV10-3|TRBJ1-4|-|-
CAISDEDRNEEKLFF
TGTGCCATCAGTGATGAAGACAGGAACGAGGAAAAACTGTTTTTT
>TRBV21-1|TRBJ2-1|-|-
CASACWAPSGGYNEQFF
TGTGCCAGCGCGTGTTGGGCCCCTAGCGGGGGGTACAATGAGCAGTTCTTC
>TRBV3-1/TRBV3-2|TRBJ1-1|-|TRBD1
CASSQEDRGNTEAFF
TGTGCCAGCAGCCAAGAGGACAGGGGGAACACTGAAGCTTTCTTT
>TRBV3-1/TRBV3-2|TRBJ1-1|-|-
CASNQQGEAFF
TGTGCCAGCAACCAACAGGGTGAAGCTTTCTTT
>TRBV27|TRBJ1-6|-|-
CASSYRPGAFNNSPLHF
TGTGCCAGCAGCTACCGGCCAGGCGCCTTTAATAATTCACCCCTCCACTTT
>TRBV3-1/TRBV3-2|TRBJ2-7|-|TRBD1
CASRPRGTGIDEQYF
TGTGCCAGCAGGCCCAGGGGGACAGGAATCGACGAGCAGTACTTC
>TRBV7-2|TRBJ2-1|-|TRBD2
CASSLAGTSDVDEQFF
TGTGCCAGCAGCTTAGCGGGGACTAGCGATGTGGATGAGCAGTTCTTC
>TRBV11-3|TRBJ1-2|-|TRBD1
CASSMTGTVYGYTF
TGTGCCAGCAGCATGACAGGGACTGTTTATGGCTACACCTTC
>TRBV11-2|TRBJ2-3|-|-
CASSFNGRPDTQYF
TGTGCCAGCAGCTTCAATGGGCGCCCAGATACGCAGTATTTT
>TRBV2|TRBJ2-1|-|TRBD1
CASSGGTGGYYNEQFF
TGTGCCAGCAGTGGGGGGACAGGGGGCTACTACAATGAGCAGTTCTTC
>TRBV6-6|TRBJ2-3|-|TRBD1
CASSSPGTGGADTQYF
TGTGCCAGCAGTTCCCCCGGGACAGGAGGGGCAGATACGCAGTATTTT
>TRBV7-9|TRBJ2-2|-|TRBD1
CASSSRTGRTGELFF
TGTGCCAGCAGCTCCCGGACAGGGCGGACCGGGGAGCTGTTTTTT
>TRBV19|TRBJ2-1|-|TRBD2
CASSIVSLTSGSRYNEQFF
TGTGCCAGTAGTATAGTCTCCTTGACTAGCGGGAGCCGCTACAATGAGCAGTTCTTC
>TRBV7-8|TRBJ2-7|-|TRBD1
CASSRDRRGEQYF
TGTGCCAGCAGCCGGGACAGACGGGGCGAGCAGTACTTC
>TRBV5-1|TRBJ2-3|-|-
CASSLGGTGSDTQYF
TGCGCCAGCAGCTTGGGCGGGACGGGTTCAGATACGCAGTATTTT
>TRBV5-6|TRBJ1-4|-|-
CASSPEGGSNEKLFF
TGTGCCAGCAGCCCGGAGGGGGGGTCTAATGAAAAACTGTTTTTT
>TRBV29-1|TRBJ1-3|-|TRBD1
CSVYRGLSGNTIYF
TGCAGCGTTTACAGGGGGCTGTCCGGAAACACCATATATTTT
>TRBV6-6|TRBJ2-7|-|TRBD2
CASSTQPGGTYEQYF
TGTGCCAGCAGTACGCAACCGGGAGGTACCTACGAGCAGTACTTC
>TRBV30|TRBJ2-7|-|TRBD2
CAWMGGSYEQYF
TGTGCCTGGATGGGAGGGAGTTACGAGCAGTACTTC
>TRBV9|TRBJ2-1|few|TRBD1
CASSRGADRDRGRTEQFF
TGTGCCAGCAGCCGTGGGGCTGACCGGGACAGGGGACGTACTGAGCAGTTCTTC
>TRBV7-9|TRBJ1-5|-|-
CASSWVSGTSSQPQHF
TGTGCCAGCAGCTGGGTATCCGGGACTTCTAGTCAGCCCCAGCATTTT
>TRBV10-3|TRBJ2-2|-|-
CAISEWRADTGELFF
TGTGCCATCAGTGAATGGAGGGCGGACACCGGGGAGCTGTTTTTT
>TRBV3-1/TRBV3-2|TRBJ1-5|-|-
CASSRNRERGQPQHF
TGTGCCAGCAGCCGTAACAGGGAGCGAGGTCAGCCCCAGCATTTT
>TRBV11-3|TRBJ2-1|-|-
CASSLGGANNNEQFF
TGTGCCAGCAGCCTTGGAGGGGCGAATAACAATGAGCAGTTCTTC
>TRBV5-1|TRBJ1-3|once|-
CASRPTGIGNTIYF
TGCGCCAGCAGGCCCACAGGGATCGGAAACACCATATATTTT
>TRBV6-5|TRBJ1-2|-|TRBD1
CASRGQGAGNYGYTF
TGTGCCAGCAGGGGACAGGGGGCAGGGAACTATGGCTACACCTTC
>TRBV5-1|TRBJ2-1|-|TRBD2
CASSLRLAGGVYNEQFF
TGCGCCAGCAGCTTGCGGCTAGCGGGAGGGGTTTACAATGAGCAGTTCTTC
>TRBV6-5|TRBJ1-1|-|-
CASSLGGAHTEAFF
TGTGCCAGCAGTTTAGGGGGGGCCCACACTGAAGCTTTCTTT
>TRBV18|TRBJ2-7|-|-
CASSPGGSFRREYEQYF
TGTGCCAGCTCACCAGGGGGGTCTTTCCGGAGGGAATACGAGCAGTACTTC
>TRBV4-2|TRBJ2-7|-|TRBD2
CASSRKTSGGTVGPLEQYF
TGTGCCAGCAGCCGCAAGACTAGCGGGGGGACGGTAGGCCCTCTGGAGCAGTACTTC
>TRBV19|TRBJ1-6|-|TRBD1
CASSMGQAESPLHF
TGTGCCAGTAGCATGGGACAGGCCGAATCACCCCTCCACTTT
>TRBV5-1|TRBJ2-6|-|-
CASSLGQLTGANVLTF
TGCGCCAGCAGCTTGGGACAGTTAACTGGGGCCAACGTCCTGACTTTC
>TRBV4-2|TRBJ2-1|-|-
CASSGPYNEQFF
TGTGCCAGCAGCGGGCCCTACAATGAGCAGTTCTTC